The 16 T cell receptor beta chains given below trace back to one sample, sequenced in a study of blood T cell repertoires in COVID-19. Sequencing was performed with immunoSEQ multiplex PCR; in TCRdb, only in-frame clones are kept and a portion is missing. Found here are around 120,000 clones, 70% to 85% of them singletons; the top ten hold about 2.7%. The sample was peripheral blood. Receptors originate from a man in his fifties with acute or convalescent COVID-19.

Remarks on this clone: No DNA is shown, since the ends of the CDR3 on it are uncertain; the CDR3 is the one TCRdb lists. The chain couples TRBV27 to TRBJ2-3; the table's D call TRBD2 went unverified against the DNA. The CDR3 is made up of 13 amino acids, end residues included. Germline V gene lookup returns CDR1 MNHEY and CDR2 SMNVEV (reference sequence). This CDR3 reads CASSTSLAGVQYF.

The chain couples TRBV29-1 to TRBJ2-1; 9 nucleotides line up with TRBD2. This CDR3 has 19 residues. The V segment lost 5 bases and the J segment 7 bases; nucleotides outside the gene matches: 24. Germline CDR1 and CDR2: SQVTM and ANQGSEA. The CDR3 is CSVPGRELGASGNRNEQFF. For the CDR3, the DNA is TGCAGCGTTCCGGGGAGAGAACTGGGGGCTAGCGGGAATCGTAATGAGCAGTTCTTC.

This chain uses TRBV4-2 with TRBJ2-5, with 13 bases lining up with TRBD2. CDR1 and CDR2 from the germline V gene are LGHNA and YNFKEQ. The CDR3 length is 17 residues. The V segment lost 5 bases and the J segment 7 bases; nucleotides outside the gene matches: 13. The CDR3 here is CASSKPGLAGAGRTQYF. The CDR3 coding sequence is TGTGCCAGCAGCAAGCCCGGACTAGCGGGGGCCGGAAGGACCCAGTACTTC.

The rearrangement uses TRBV25-1 and TRBJ2-5; maybe TRBD1 (7 bases). Germline V lookup: CDR1 MGHDK, CDR2 SYGVNS. V shed 3 bases and J shed 5 bases, with 16 bases lying between them. This CDR3 has 15 amino acids. The DNA for the CDR3 is TGTGCCAGCAGTGAGGGCGGGACAGCGCAGGAGACCCAGTACTTC. Translating gives CASSEGGTAQETQYF.

This chain joins TRBV7-9 and TRBJ1-2, with no clear D. The V gene's germline CDR1 is SEHNR and CDR2 FQNEAQ (reference sequence). The CDR3 has 12 amino acids. Trimming removed 7 bases at V and 6 bases at J, with 12 bases between. Written as DNA, the CDR3 is TGTGCCAGCACCCCCTCGAGGGATGGCTACACCTTC. This codes for CASTPSRDGYTF.

The genes are TRBV7-6 and TRBJ2-1; D is perhaps TRBD2 (5 bases). V dropped 0 bases and J dropped 2 bases, with 11 bases sitting between them. The length of the CDR3 is 16 residues. The germline CDR1 and CDR2 sequences are SGHVS and FNYEAQ. CDR3 coding DNA: TGTGCCAGCAGCTTAGCAGGCCGTAGCGCCTACAATGAGCAGTTCTTC. Translated: CASSLAGRSAYNEQFF.

The chain carries TRBV10-2 and TRBJ2-3, with 8 positions matching TRBD2. The length of the CDR3 is 18 residues. V lost 3 bases, J lost 0 bases, and 11 bases stayed unmatched. Germline values: CDR1 WSHSY, CDR2 SAAADI. Here the CDR3 reads CASSDWLAGTGSTDTQYF. As DNA, the CDR3 is TGCGCCAGCAGTGATTGGCTAGCGGGCACAGGAAGCACAGATACGCAGTATTTT.

This sequence joins TRBV6-5 and TRBJ2-1; perhaps TRBD2 as D (6 bases). The CDR3 sequence is 12 residues long. Germline V lookup: CDR1 MNHEY, CDR2 SVGAGI. V gave up 3 bases and J gave up 14 bases, with 14 bases separating them. CDR3 amino acids: CASSYSRGGKFF. In DNA form, the CDR3 reads TGTGCCAGCAGTTATTCGAGGGGAGGTAAGTTCTTC.

The CDR3 sequence: CASSFNPGGELFF. The CDR3 bases are TGTGCCAGCAGCTTCAATCCGGGAGGGGAGCTGTTTTTT. V is TRBV9 and J is TRBJ2-2; D may be TRBD2 (5 bases). Trimming took off 4 bases at V and 8 bases at J, with 12 bases between the two ends. Germline loops: CDR1 SGDLS, CDR2 YYNGEE. This CDR3 region has 13 residues.

The rearrangement uses TRBV7-9 and TRBJ2-1, with TRBD1 matching 8 bases. After removal of 5 bases from V and 8 bases from J, the junction contained 11 bases not matched to a gene. The CDR3 consists of 15 residues. CDR1 is SEHNR, CDR2 FQNEAQ, per germline (reference sequence). CDR3: CASSPRQGPRYEQFF. DNA for the CDR3: TGTGCCAGCAGCCCACGACAGGGGCCGAGGTATGAGCAGTTCTTC.

This chain joins TRBV28 and TRBJ2-7; D is perhaps TRBD1 (5 bases). The V gene lost 8 bases and the J gene lost 12 bases, with 20 bases spanning the gap. This CDR3 contains 12 residues. Looked up from germline, CDR1 is MDHEN and CDR2 is SYDVKM. CDR3 protein: CASSTDTYERYF. CDR3 coding DNA: TGTGCCAGCTCGACAGATACCTACGAGAGGTACTTC.

This clone was seen once. The genes are TRBV6-5 and TRBJ2-3; possibly TRBD2 for D (6 bases). V lost 2 bases to trimming and J lost 5 bases, with 17 bases between them. The CDR3 has 16 amino acids. The germline gives CDR1 MNHEY, CDR2 SVGAGI. The CDR3 nucleotides read TGTGCCAGCAGTTACGCGACTAGGGAAAGTGGAGATACGCAGTATTTT. This translates into CASSYATRESGDTQYF.

To note about this clone: This may be a read error, as it is one base from a much larger clone. V is TRBV5-1 and J is TRBJ2-1, with 15 positions matching TRBD2. CDR1 and CDR2 (germline): SGHRS, YFSETQ. The CDR3 loop spans 16 amino acids. The CDR3 loop is CANSSGLAGGSNEQFF. CDR3 in DNA: TGCGCCAACAGCTCGGGACTAGCGGGAGGATCTAATGAGCAGTTCTTC.

The chain uses TRBV18 and TRBJ2-3; maybe TRBD1 (5 bases). This CDR3 comprises 12 residues. Germline CDR1 is KGHSH and CDR2 is LQKENI. Trimming stripped 6 bases from V and 5 bases from J, with 9 bases between. CDR3 DNA sequence: TGTGCCAGCTCCTCCAGGGAAGATACGCAGTATTTT. It codes for CASSSREDTQYF.

Turning to this clone: One end of the junction is discordant with germline, which a read error may explain. The CDR3 loop reads CASSLRVPGTYQETQYF. CDR3 coding DNA: TGTGCTAGCAGCTTAAGAGTCCCCGGGACATACCAAGAGACCCAGTACTTC. The J gene is TRBJ2-5, the V gene TRBV7-7; TRBD1 is a possible D gene (6 bases). The CDR3 is 17 amino acids. In germline, CDR1 is SSHAT, CDR2 FNYEAQ (reference sequence).

As regards this clone: The sample holds other DNA sequences that translate to the same CDR3. This sequence joins TRBV29-1 and TRBJ1-5; D is possibly TRBD1 (6 bases). CDR1 is SQVTM and CDR2 is ANQGSEA in the germline V gene. The CDR3 sequence is 13 residues long. V lost 6 bases to trimming and J lost 0 bases, with 9 bases between them. CDR3 in DNA: TGCAGCGTACGACAGGATAGCAATCAGCCCCAGCATTTT. Amino acid sequence: CSVRQDSNQPQHF.